One sample yielded the 23 T cell receptor beta chains listed below, sequenced in a study of OX40 agonist ivuxolimab in advanced cancers. The protocol was immunoSEQ multiplex PCR, while the TCRdb copy is restricted to in-frame clones and leaves out a portion. The repertoire holds 100,000 or so clones, with roughly 95% as singletons. The sequencing used CD4+ or CD8+ T cells sorted from blood, collected in a trial of the OX40 agonist ivuxolimab. These receptor sequences come from an adult with an advanced solid tumor such as melanoma, head and neck, liver or kidney cancer.

The chain joins TRBV10-3 to TRBJ2-5; 11 nucleotides agree with TRBD2. Germline V lookup: CDR1 ENHRY, CDR2 SYGVKD. V lost 3 bases and J lost 1; bases outside the gene matches: 7. The CDR3 covers 17 residues. This CDR3 is CAISDPASGGFQETQYF. The DNA for the CDR3 is TGTGCCATCAGTGACCCCGCTAGCGGGGGGTTCCAAGAGACCCAGTACTTC.

The V call is TRBV27, the J call TRBJ2-7, with D possibly being TRBD1 (5 bases). The CDR3 totals 15 residues. V shed 4 bases and J shed 3 bases, with 16 bases lying between them. Germline V gene data show CDR1 as MNHEY and CDR2 as SMNVEV (reference sequence). CDR3 nucleotide sequence: TGTGCCAGCAGTTCCCTCAGACAGCCTTTCTACGAGCAGTACTTC. This encodes CASSSLRQPFYEQYF.

For this clone: The sample has other DNA sequences that encode this CDR3 too. The chain links TRBV9 to TRBJ2-2; D is ambiguous. Trimming took off 2 bases at V and 2 bases at J, with 1 base between the two ends. The V gene's germline CDR1 is SGDLS and CDR2 YYNGEE. This CDR3 region has 12 residues. The CDR3 DNA follows: TGTGCCAGCAGCGTTAACACCGGGGAGCTGTTTTTT. It specifies CASSVNTGELFF.

The chain employs TRBV28 and TRBJ1-1; a possible D gene is TRBD1 (5 bases). CDR3 length: 13 residues. Germline CDR1 and CDR2: MDHEN and SYDVKM. Deletions cut 1 base from V and 7 bases from J, with 10 bases between. The CDR3 DNA reads TGTGCCAGCAGTTTATTCGGAGGGGTTGAAGCTTTCTTT. Its translation is CASSLFGGVEAFF.

This rearrangement joins TRBV5-8 to TRBJ2-1; D remains ambiguous. This CDR3 is built from 13 residues. Trimming left V 4 bases short and J 5 bases short, with 10 bases between. Germline CDR1 reads SGHTS; CDR2 reads YDEGEE. The CDR3 DNA is TGTGCCAGCAGCCCAGGTTCCAACAATGAGCAGTTCTTC. This sequence encodes CASSPGSNNEQFF.

The gene calls are TRBV27 and TRBJ1-2; the D gene is possibly TRBD1 (5 bases). Germline CDR1 reads MNHEY; CDR2 reads SMNVEV (reference sequence). V dropped 5 bases and J dropped 4 bases, with 17 bases sitting between them. CDR3 size: 15 residues. CDR3 DNA: TGTGCCAGCAGTCCAGGGCCTCCGGAGGGCTATGGCTACACCTTC. Translated, it gives CASSPGPPEGYGYTF.

The rearrangement links TRBV5-1 to TRBJ2-7, with TRBD1 as a possible D gene (6 bases). CDR1 is SGHRS and CDR2 is YFSETQ in the germline V gene. V gave up 2 bases and J gave up 5 bases, with 11 bases separating them. CDR3 length equals 13 residues. This CDR3 reads CASSLEGVNEQYF. The CDR3 nucleotides read TGCGCCAGCAGCTTAGAGGGGGTGAACGAGCAGTACTTC.

The genes are TRBV7-9 and TRBJ2-1, with TRBD2 matching over 11 bases. CDR3 size: 14 residues. The J segment lost 4 bases and the V segment lost 8 bases, leaving 4 bases of the junction unmatched. Germline CDR1 and CDR2: SEHNR and FQNEAQ (reference sequence). CDR3 amino acids: CASGLAGGYNEQFF. CDR3 nucleotide sequence: TGTGCCAGCGGTCTAGCGGGGGGATACAATGAGCAGTTCTTC.

The chain combines TRBV27 with TRBJ1-2; no reliable D call. V was trimmed by 5 bases and J by 4 bases, leaving 20 bases between them. The CDR3 runs 16 residues. From germline, CDR1 is MNHEY and CDR2 SMNVEV (reference sequence). CDR3 sequence reads: CASSTLRKTRSYGYTF. The CDR3 DNA follows: TGTGCCAGCAGTACCCTTAGGAAAACACGGTCCTATGGCTACACCTTC.

The J gene is TRBJ2-6, the V gene TRBV10-2; D remains unclear. V lost 7 bases, J lost 0 bases, and 10 bases lay in between. Per germline, CDR1 WSHSY and CDR2 SAAADI. This CDR3 has 15 amino acids. CDR3 sequence: CASTLGISGANVLTF. The CDR3 nucleotides are TGCGCCAGCACCTTGGGGATCTCTGGGGCCAACGTCCTGACTTTC.

The rearrangement uses TRBV5-6 and TRBJ2-5; D call uncertain. The J call may be wrong; the DNA end is better matched by TRBJ2-7. Germline CDR1 is SGHDT and CDR2 is YYEEEE. The CDR3 runs to 14 residues. CDR3 in DNA: TGTGCCAGCAGCCTTGGACCTCCTCTATACGAGCAGTACTTC. The encoded protein is CASSLGPPLYEQYF.

This clone came up once. J is TRBJ2-3 and V is TRBV2; 10 bases map to TRBD2. Trimming removed 11 bases from V and 3 bases from J; junction bases left unmatched: 8. The germline V gene has CDR1 SNHLY and CDR2 FYNNEI. This CDR3 region has 14 residues. The CDR3 DNA is TGTGCCGTCAGCGGGAGGGATGGGACAGATACGCAGTATTTT. It translates to CAVSGRDGTDTQYF.

The chain is built from TRBV7-2 and TRBJ2-5, with a possible D match to TRBD1 (5 bases). The germline V gene has CDR1 SGHTA and CDR2 FQGNSA. CDR3 size: 15 residues. V was trimmed by 2 bases and J by 5 bases, leaving 15 bases between them. DNA of the CDR3: TGTGCCAGCAGCTTATATGCGGCAGGGCTGGAGACCCAGTACTTC. Its protein is CASSLYAAGLETQYF. Using reference TRBV7-2 and TRBJ2-5 for the parts outside the CDR3, the full variable domain is GAGVSQSPSNKVTEKGKDVELRCDPISGHTALYWYRQSLGQGLEFLIYFQGNSAPDKSGLPSDRFSAERTGGSVSTLTIQRTQQEDSAVYLCASSLYAAGLETQYFGPGTRLLVL.

This clone appeared once. The chain employs TRBV4-1 and TRBJ1-2; tentatively, D is TRBD1 (6 bases). The CDR3 loop spans 17 amino acids. With 1 base removed from V and 3 bases from J, the gap between germline ends came to 18 bases. Germline CDR1 MGHRA, CDR2 YSYEKL. The CDR3 sequence: CASSQGSGGGSYYGYTF. DNA for the CDR3: TGCGCCAGCAGCCAAGGGTCGGGTGGGGGCTCTTACTATGGCTACACCTTC.

The J gene is TRBJ2-7, the V gene TRBV12-5; a weak D match, TRBD1 (6 bases). The CDR3 is 17 residues long. Between the trimmed V and J ends, which lost 2 bases and 5 bases, there was a span of 22 bases. CDR1 and CDR2 from the germline V gene are LGHNT and FRNRAP. The CDR3, as DNA: TGTGCTAGTGGTTTGCTTTTCCCCCAGGGGCTAGGGGACGAGCAGTACTTC. Encoded protein: CASGLLFPQGLGDEQYF. Based on the CDR3 plus reference TRBV12-5 and TRBJ2-7, the full variable domain is DARVTQTPRHKVTEMGQEVTMRCQPILGHNTVFWYRQTMMQGLELLAYFRNRAPLDDSGMPKDRFSAEMPDATLATLKIQPSEPRDSAVYFCASGLLFPQGLGDEQYFGPGTRLTVT.

This chain joins TRBV5-6 and TRBJ2-7; D unresolved. This CDR3 has 12 amino acids. Germline V gene lookup returns CDR1 SGHDT and CDR2 YYEEEE. The V end was cut by 0 bases, the J end by 6 bases, with 7 bases between. The CDR3 bases are TGTGCCAGCAGCTTGGGGCAAGGCGAGCAGTACTTC. This gives the protein CASSLGQGEQYF.

The rearrangement joins TRBV7-6 to TRBJ1-1; perhaps TRBD1 as D (5 bases). V lost 5 bases to trimming and J lost 2 bases, with 12 bases between them. Per germline, CDR1 SGHVS and CDR2 FNYEAQ. This CDR3 spans 14 amino acids. The CDR3 DNA sequence: TGTGCCAGCAGCCCCCGGGGGTTAAACACTGAAGCTTTCTTT. Encoded protein: CASSPRGLNTEAFF.

The chain combines TRBV4-2 with TRBJ2-7; D possibly matches TRBD1 or TRBD2 (6 bases each). The CDR3 has 16 residues. The V gene's germline CDR1 is LGHNA and CDR2 YNFKEQ. Trimming cost V 0 bases and J 6 bases, with 18 bases left between them. CDR3 in amino acids: CASSQERGTHPGEQYF. CDR3 coding DNA: TGTGCCAGCAGCCAAGAGAGGGGGACTCACCCCGGCGAGCAGTACTTC.

The CDR3 DNA follows: TGCGCCAGCAGCCAAGGCCTAGCGGGGGGGGACACAGATACGCAGTATTTT. It specifies CASSQGLAGGDTDTQYF. The rearrangement uses TRBV4-3 and TRBJ2-3; 12 positions agree with TRBD2. This CDR3 is built from 17 residues. From germline, CDR1 is LGHNA and CDR2 YSLEER. V shed 1 base, J shed 2 bases, and the junction held 4 bases outside the gene matches.

The genes are TRBV13 and TRBJ2-2, with TRBD2 matching 13 bases. This CDR3 region has 16 residues. After removal of 8 bases from V and 8 bases from J, the junction contained 11 bases not matched to a gene. Germline CDR1 PRHDT, CDR2 FYEKMQ (reference sequence). CDR3 bases: TGTGCCAGCCAAGGCCGGTGGACTAGCGGGAGAGGGGAGCTGTTTTTT. It encodes CASQGRWTSGRGELFF.

V is TRBV19 and J is TRBJ1-5; D call uncertain. Trimming took 3 bases from V and 11 from J, leaving 14 bases between them. This CDR3 has 13 amino acids. Germline V gene lookup returns CDR1 LNHDA and CDR2 SQIVND (reference sequence). CDR3 nucleotide sequence: TGTGCCAGTAGTATGGGCCATCCTGGGACCCAGCATTTT. This codes for CASSMGHPGTQHF.

The V call is TRBV28, the J call TRBJ2-7, with D perhaps being TRBD1 or TRBD2 (5 bases each). CDR3 length: 13 residues. The V gene's germline CDR1 is MDHEN and CDR2 SYDVKM. V was clipped by 4 bases and J by 7 bases, with 14 bases between them. The CDR3 protein is CASSSIRGLEQYF. CDR3 DNA: TGTGCCAGCAGTTCAATCCGGGGCCTGGAGCAGTACTTC. Full variable domain (remainder filled in from reference TRBV28 and TRBJ2-7): DVKVTQSSRYLVKRTGEKVFLECVQDMDHENMFWYRQDPGLGLRLIYFSYDVKMKEKGDIPEGYSVSREKKERFSLILESASTNQTSMYLCASSSIRGLEQYFGPGTRLTVT.

The chain combines TRBV28 with TRBJ2-7; D possibly uses TRBD1 or TRBD2 (6 bases each). The CDR3 has 15 residues. V was clipped by 5 bases and J by 0 bases, with 14 bases between them. The germline V gene encodes CDR1 MDHEN and CDR2 SYDVKM. The CDR3 reads CASSPRGLSSYEQYF. DNA of the CDR3: TGTGCCAGCAGTCCCCGGGGGCTCAGCTCCTACGAGCAGTACTTC. Complete variable domain (other parts from reference TRBV28 and TRBJ2-7): DVKVTQSSRYLVKRTGEKVFLECVQDMDHENMFWYRQDPGLGLRLIYFSYDVKMKEKGDIPEGYSVSREKKERFSLILESASTNQTSMYLCASSPRGLSSYEQYFGPGTRLTVT.